Below, 18 T cell receptor beta chains from the same sample are listed, as sequenced in a study of blood T cell repertoires in COVID-19. Clones were read by immunoSEQ multiplex PCR, and TCRdb kept only the in-frame ones, dropping some. The table includes about 95,000 clones, 84% detected once. Sequencing was carried out using peripheral blood. These receptors were taken from a human donor in a cohort sampled during active COVID-19.

This chain connects TRBV2 to TRBJ2-1, with TRBD2 identical over 7 bases. Germline CDR1 is SNHLY and CDR2 is FYNNEI. The V gene end was trimmed by 7 bases and the J gene end by 5 bases; junction bases not matched to a gene: 8. The CDR3 loop spans 14 amino acids. CDR3 nucleotides: TGTGCCAGCACACGGGGGGACGTTAACAATGAGCAGTTCTTC. The encoded protein is CASTRGDVNNEQFF.

This CDR3 is CASSIQSSGGRNEQFF. CDR3 bases: TGTGCCAGTAGTATCCAATCTAGCGGGGGTAGGAATGAGCAGTTCTTC. J is TRBJ2-1 and V is TRBV19, with 10 positions matching TRBD2. V shed 3 bases, J shed 7 bases, and the junction held 9 bases outside the gene matches. Germline-derived CDR1 and CDR2 are LNHDA and SQIVND (reference sequence). This CDR3 has 16 amino acids.

The V and J genes are TRBV20-1 and TRBJ2-7; D not resolved. Trimming shortened V by 3 bases and J by 2 bases, and 11 bases separated the two germline ends. Germline V gene data show CDR1 as DFQATT and CDR2 as SNEGSKA (reference sequence). This CDR3 region has 13 residues. The DNA for the CDR3 is TGCAGTGCTAGTGGGTCCCCAGCCTACGAGCAGTACTTC. It is translated as CSASGSPAYEQYF.

The chain joins TRBV2 to TRBJ2-7; 7 bases map to TRBD1. Trimming removed 3 bases from V and 1 base from J; junction bases left unmatched: 6. The germline V gene has CDR1 SNHLY and CDR2 FYNNEI. The CDR3 length is 15 residues. CDR3: CASSDRDRLSYEQYF. In DNA form, the CDR3 reads TGTGCCAGCAGTGATCGGGACAGACTTTCCTACGAGCAGTACTTC.

The chain couples TRBV19 to TRBJ2-3; 16 bases agree with TRBD2. The germline V gene has CDR1 LNHDA and CDR2 SQIVND (reference sequence). V gave up 8 bases and J gave up 1 base; unmatched junction bases: 12. The CDR3 runs 19 residues. The CDR3 coding sequence is TGTGCCAGTGCACCCGGGACTAGCGGGAGGGCCGGGCGCACAGATACGCAGTATTTT. It encodes CASAPGTSGRAGRTDTQYF.

This sequence joins TRBV6-5 and TRBJ1-1; 7 nucleotides match TRBD1. CDR1 is MNHEY and CDR2 is SVGAGI in the germline V gene. The V gene end was trimmed by 6 bases and the J gene end by 6 bases; junction bases not matched to a gene: 10. The length of the CDR3 is 14 residues. As DNA, the CDR3 is TGTGCCAGCAGGCACAGGGACAGAAACGCTGAAGCTTTCTTT. Translating it yields CASRHRDRNAEAFF.

In regard to this clone: The identical CDR3 is also encoded by other nucleotide sequences in the sample. The gene calls are TRBV6-5 and TRBJ1-1; maybe TRBD1 (6 bases). The germline V gene encodes CDR1 MNHEY and CDR2 SVGAGI. The CDR3 loop spans 16 amino acids. Trimming shortened V by 2 bases and J by 0 bases, and 13 bases separated the two germline ends. CDR3 sequence reads: CASSYGRGYMNTEAFF. CDR3 DNA: TGTGCCAGCAGTTACGGCAGGGGCTACATGAACACTGAAGCTTTCTTT.

The chain is built from TRBV6-1 and TRBJ1-2, with TRBD1 matching 7 bases. J gave up 4 bases and V 3 bases, and 5 bases lay outside the gene matches. The CDR3 runs to 14 residues. Germline-derived CDR1 and CDR2 are MNHNS and SASEGT. The CDR3 DNA reads TGTGCCAGCAGTGATCGCAGGGGGATCTATGGCTACACCTTC. It translates to CASSDRRGIYGYTF.

The count of this clone is one. V usage is TRBV3-1 (or the pseudogene TRBV3-2) and J usage is TRBJ1-2; TRBD1 might be the D (5 bases). Trimming pared 4 bases from V and 5 bases from J, leaving 11 bases between. Germline values: CDR1 LGHDT, CDR2 YNNKEL (reference sequence). This CDR3 is 13 amino acids long. The CDR3 here is CASSPGQGYGYTF. In DNA, the CDR3 is TGTGCCAGCAGCCCGGGTCAGGGTTATGGCTACACCTTC.

The genes are TRBV7-9 and TRBJ1-1; 8 bases align to TRBD1. Germline CDR1 reads SEHNR; CDR2 reads FQNEAQ (reference sequence). V trimming: 5 bases; J trimming: 4 bases; junction bases outside the gene matches: 9. This CDR3 comprises 15 residues. The CDR3 is CASSPGTGWGTEAFF. CDR3 nucleotides: TGTGCCAGCAGCCCGGGGACAGGCTGGGGCACTGAAGCTTTCTTT.

This rearrangement joins TRBV5-8 to TRBJ2-4; 12 nucleotides agree with TRBD2. V lost 7 bases to trimming and J lost 8 bases; unmatched junction nucleotides: 10. The CDR3 runs 15 residues. The germline CDR1 and CDR2 sequences are SGHTS and YDEGEE. CDR3 sequence: CASGRGLAGTDIQYF. The CDR3 DNA is TGTGCCAGCGGACGGGGACTAGCGGGTACAGACATTCAGTACTTC.

The chain combines TRBV18 with TRBJ2-7, with D uncertain. This CDR3 has 15 amino acids. The V end was cut by 3 bases, the J end by 4 bases, with 16 bases between. Germline CDR1 and CDR2: KGHSH and LQKENI. The CDR3 DNA reads TGTGCCAGCTCACCCGGCCCCCAGGATTTATACGAGCAGTACTTC. Translation: CASSPGPQDLYEQYF.

The chain is built from TRBV9 and TRBJ2-3; D is undetermined. CDR1 SGDLS and CDR2 YYNGEE come from the germline V gene. This CDR3 has 15 residues. Trimming took 4 bases from V and 0 from J, leaving 12 bases between them. CDR3: CASSQRSPSTDTQYF. CDR3 sequence (DNA): TGTGCCAGCAGCCAGAGGTCCCCTAGCACAGATACGCAGTATTTT.

This clone came up once. This chain links TRBV16 with TRBJ1-2, with a possible D match to TRBD1 (6 bases). Germline CDR1 is KGHSY and CDR2 is FQNENV. The CDR3 sequence is 14 residues long. V was shortened by 4 bases and J by 8 bases, with 17 bases between the two germline ends. The CDR3 coding sequence is TGTGCCAGCAGCCCCGTAACAGGGAATAGCGGCTACACCTTC. Residues: CASSPVTGNSGYTF.

DNA of the CDR3: TGTGCCAGCAGCATGGCCGGGACAGGGGGCCGTAATGAGCAGTTCTTC. Translation: CASSMAGTGGRNEQFF. This chain links TRBV7-6 with TRBJ2-1; 12 bases fit TRBD1. This CDR3 comprises 16 residues. Germline CDR1 SGHVS, CDR2 FNYEAQ. V dropped 5 bases and J dropped 7; count of bases not matched to a gene: 9.

The chain recombines TRBV5-6 with TRBJ1-3, with a possible D match to TRBD1 (5 bases). Germline CDR1 is SGHDT and CDR2 is YYEEEE. This CDR3 has 17 amino acids. The V gene lost 3 bases and the J gene lost 2 bases, with 18 bases spanning the gap. CDR3 sequence: CASSSSDIYYTGNTIYF. The CDR3 DNA is TGTGCCAGCAGCTCCTCGGACATCTACTACACTGGAAACACCATATATTTT. The full variable domain, with the rest looked up from reference TRBV5-6 and TRBJ1-3, is DAGVTQSPTHLIKTRGQQVTLRCSPKSGHDTVSWYQQALGQGPQFIFQYYEEEERQRGNFPDRFSGHQFPNYSSELNVNALLLGDSALYLCASSSSDIYYTGNTIYFGEGSWLTVV.

The V call is TRBV2, the J call TRBJ1-1; D unclear. This CDR3 contains 15 residues. The germline gives CDR1 SNHLY, CDR2 FYNNEI. V was trimmed by 7 bases and J by 1 base, leaving 16 bases between them. The CDR3 sequence: CASILKEVGNTEAFF. The CDR3 coding sequence is TGTGCCAGCATCCTAAAGGAGGTCGGGAACACTGAAGCTTTCTTT.

The genes are TRBV19 and TRBJ2-3; TRBD1 aligns across 7 bases. CDR3 length: 13 residues. The V gene end was trimmed by 5 bases and the J gene end by 6 bases; junction bases not matched to a gene: 5. Germline loops: CDR1 LNHDA, CDR2 SQIVND (reference sequence). CDR3 sequence: CASSATGSDTQYF. CDR3 nucleotides: TGTGCCAGTAGTGCGACAGGGTCCGATACGCAGTATTTT.